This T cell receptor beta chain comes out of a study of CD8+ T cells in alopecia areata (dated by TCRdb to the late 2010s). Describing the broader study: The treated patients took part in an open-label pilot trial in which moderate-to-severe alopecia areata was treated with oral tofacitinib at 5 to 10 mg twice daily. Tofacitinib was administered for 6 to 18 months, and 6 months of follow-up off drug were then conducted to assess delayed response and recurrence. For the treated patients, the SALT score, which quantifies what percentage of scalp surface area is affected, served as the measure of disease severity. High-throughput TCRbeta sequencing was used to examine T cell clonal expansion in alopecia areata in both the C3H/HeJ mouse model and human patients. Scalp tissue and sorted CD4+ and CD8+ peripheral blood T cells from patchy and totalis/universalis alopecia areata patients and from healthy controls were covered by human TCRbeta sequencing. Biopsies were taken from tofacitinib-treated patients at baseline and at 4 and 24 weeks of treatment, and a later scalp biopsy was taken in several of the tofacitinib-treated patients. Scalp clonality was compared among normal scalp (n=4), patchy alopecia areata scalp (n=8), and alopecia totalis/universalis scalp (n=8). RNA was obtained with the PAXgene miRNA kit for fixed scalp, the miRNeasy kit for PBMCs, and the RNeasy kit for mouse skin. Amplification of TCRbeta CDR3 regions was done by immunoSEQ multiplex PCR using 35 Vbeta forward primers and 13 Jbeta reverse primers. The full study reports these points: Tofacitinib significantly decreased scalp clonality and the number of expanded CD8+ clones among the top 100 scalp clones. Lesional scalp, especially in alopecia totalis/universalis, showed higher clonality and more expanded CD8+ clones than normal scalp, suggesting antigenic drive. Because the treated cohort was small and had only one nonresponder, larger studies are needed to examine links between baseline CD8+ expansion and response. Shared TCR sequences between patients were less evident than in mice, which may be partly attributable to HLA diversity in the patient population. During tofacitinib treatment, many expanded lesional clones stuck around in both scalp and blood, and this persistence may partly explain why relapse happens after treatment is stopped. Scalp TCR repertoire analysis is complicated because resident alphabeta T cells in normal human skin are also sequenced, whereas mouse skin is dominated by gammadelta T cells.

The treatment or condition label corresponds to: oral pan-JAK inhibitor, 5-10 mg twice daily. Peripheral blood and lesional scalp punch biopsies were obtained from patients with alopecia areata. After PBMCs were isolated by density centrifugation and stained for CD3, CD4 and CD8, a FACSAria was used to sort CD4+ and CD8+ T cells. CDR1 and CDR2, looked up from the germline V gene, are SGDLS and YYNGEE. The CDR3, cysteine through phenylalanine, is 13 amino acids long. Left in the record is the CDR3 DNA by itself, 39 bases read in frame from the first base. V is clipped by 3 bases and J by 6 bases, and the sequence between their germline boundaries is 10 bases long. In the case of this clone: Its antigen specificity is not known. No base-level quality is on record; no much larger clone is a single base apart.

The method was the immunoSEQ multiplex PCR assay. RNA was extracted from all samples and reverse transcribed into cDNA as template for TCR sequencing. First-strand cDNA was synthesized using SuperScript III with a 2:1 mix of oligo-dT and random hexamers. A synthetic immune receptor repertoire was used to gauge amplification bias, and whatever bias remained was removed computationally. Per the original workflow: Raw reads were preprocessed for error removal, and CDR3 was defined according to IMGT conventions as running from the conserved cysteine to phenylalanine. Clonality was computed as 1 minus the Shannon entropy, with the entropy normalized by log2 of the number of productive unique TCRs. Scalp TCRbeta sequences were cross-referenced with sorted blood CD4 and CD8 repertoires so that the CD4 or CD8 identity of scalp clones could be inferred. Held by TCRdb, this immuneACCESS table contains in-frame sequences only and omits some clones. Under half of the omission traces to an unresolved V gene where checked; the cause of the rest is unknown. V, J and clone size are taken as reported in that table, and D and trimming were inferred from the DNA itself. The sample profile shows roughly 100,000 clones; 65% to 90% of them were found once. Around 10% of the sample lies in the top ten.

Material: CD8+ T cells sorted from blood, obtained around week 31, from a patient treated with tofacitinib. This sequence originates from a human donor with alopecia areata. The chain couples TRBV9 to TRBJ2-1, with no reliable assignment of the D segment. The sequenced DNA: TGTGCCAGCAGCGCTGGAGTGGGCAATGAGCAGTTCTTC. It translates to CASSAGVGNEQFF.